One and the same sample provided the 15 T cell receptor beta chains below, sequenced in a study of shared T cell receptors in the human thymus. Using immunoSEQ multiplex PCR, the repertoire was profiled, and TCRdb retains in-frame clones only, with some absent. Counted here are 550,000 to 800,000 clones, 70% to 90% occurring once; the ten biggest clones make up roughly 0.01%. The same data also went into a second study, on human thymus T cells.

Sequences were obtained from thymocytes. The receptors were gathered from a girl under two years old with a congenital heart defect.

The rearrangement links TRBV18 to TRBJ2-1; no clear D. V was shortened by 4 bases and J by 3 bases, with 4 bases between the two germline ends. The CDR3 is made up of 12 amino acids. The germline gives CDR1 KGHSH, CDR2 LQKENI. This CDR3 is CASSLDYNEQFF. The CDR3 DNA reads TGTGCCAGCTCACTAGACTACAATGAGCAGTTCTTC.

The CDR3 is CASSDLAGGPYGYTF. The CDR3 DNA sequence: TGTGCCAGCAGTGATTTGGCGGGGGGCCCGTATGGCTACACCTTC. V and J are TRBV2 and TRBJ1-2, with a possible D match to TRBD1 (6 bases). V was trimmed by 3 bases and J by 5 bases, leaving 16 bases between them. The CDR3 is 15 amino acids. Germline V gene sequence: CDR1 SNHLY, CDR2 FYNNEI.

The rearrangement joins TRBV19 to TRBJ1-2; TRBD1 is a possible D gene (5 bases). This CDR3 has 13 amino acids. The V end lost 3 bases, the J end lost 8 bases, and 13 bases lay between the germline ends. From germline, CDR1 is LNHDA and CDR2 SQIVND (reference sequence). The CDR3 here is CASSIRGIRGYTF. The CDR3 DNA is TGTGCCAGTAGTATCCGGGGGATCAGGGGCTACACCTTC. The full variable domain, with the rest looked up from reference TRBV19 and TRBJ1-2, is DGGITQSPKYLFRKEGQNVTLSCEQNLNHDAMYWYRQDPGQGLRLIYYSQIVNDFQKGDIAEGYSVSREKKESFPLTVTSAQKNPTAFYLCASSIRGIRGYTFGSGTRLTVV.

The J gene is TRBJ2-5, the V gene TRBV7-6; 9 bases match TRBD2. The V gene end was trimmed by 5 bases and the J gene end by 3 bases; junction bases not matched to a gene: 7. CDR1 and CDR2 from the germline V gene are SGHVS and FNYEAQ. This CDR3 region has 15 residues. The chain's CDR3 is CASSATWTSEETQYF. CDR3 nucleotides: TGTGCCAGCAGCGCCACTTGGACTAGCGAAGAGACCCAGTACTTC.

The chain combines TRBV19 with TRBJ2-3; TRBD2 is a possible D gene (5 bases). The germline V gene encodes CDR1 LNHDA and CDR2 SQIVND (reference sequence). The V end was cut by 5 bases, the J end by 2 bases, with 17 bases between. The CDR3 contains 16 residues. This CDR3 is CASSFLALFYTDTQYF. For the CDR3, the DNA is TGTGCCAGTAGTTTTCTAGCCCTCTTCTACACAGATACGCAGTATTTT.

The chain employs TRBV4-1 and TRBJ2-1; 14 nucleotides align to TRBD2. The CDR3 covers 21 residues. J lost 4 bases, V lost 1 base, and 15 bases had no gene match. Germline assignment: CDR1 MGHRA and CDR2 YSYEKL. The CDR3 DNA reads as TGCGCCAGCAGCCAAGGAAGTCCAAAGGCCGGACTAGCGGGGGGTTACAATGAGCAGTTCTTC. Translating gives CASSQGSPKAGLAGGYNEQFF.

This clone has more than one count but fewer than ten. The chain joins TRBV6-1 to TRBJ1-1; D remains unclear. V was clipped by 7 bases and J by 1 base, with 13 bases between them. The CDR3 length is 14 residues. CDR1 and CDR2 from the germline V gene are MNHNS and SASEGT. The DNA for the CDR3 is TGTGCCAGCACCGAGAAGATCGGGAACACTGAAGCTTTCTTT. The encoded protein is CASTEKIGNTEAFF.

The CDR3 here is CASGFYDTEAFF. The DNA of the CDR3 is TGTGCTAGTGGTTTTTATGACACTGAAGCTTTCTTT. This rearrangement joins TRBV12-5 to TRBJ1-1; D is unclear. Trimming removed 3 bases at V and 3 bases at J, with 5 bases between. The CDR3 covers 12 residues. CDR1 is LGHNT and CDR2 is FRNRAP in the germline V gene.

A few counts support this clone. The CDR3 bases are TGTGCCAGCAGTCCAGGCCGGACAGTCTATGGCTACACCTTC. This codes for CASSPGRTVYGYTF. V and J are TRBV6-5 and TRBJ1-2, with a tentative D call TRBD1 (6 bases). V was clipped by 5 bases and J by 4 bases, with 14 bases between them. Germline V gene lookup returns CDR1 MNHEY and CDR2 SVGAGI. This CDR3 has 14 amino acids.

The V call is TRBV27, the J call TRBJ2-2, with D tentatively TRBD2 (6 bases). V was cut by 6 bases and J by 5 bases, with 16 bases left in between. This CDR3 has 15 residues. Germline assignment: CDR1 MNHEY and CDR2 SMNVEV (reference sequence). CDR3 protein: CASRLRRAGTGELFF. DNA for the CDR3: TGTGCCAGCAGGCTCCGCCGGGCGGGGACCGGGGAGCTGTTTTTT.

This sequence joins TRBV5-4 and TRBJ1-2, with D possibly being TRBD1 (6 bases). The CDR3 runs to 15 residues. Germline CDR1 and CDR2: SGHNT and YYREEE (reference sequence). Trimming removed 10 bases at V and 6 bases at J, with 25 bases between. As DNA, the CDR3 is TGTGCCTGCTCCTCCGACAGGCCAGCGGCGAATGGCTACACCTTC. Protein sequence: CACSSDRPAANGYTF.

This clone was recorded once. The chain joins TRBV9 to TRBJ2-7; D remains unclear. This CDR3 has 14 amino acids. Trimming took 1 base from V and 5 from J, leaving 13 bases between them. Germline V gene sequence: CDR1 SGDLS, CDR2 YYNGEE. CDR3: CASSVIAQFNEQYF. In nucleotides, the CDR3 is TGTGCCAGCAGCGTAATTGCACAGTTCAACGAGCAGTACTTC.

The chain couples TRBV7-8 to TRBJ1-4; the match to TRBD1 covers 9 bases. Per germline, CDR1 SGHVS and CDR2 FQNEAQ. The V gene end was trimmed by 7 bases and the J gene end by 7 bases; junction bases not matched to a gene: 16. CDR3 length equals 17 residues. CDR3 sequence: CASTGDREVYSGEKLFF. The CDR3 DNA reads TGTGCCAGCACCGGGGACAGGGAAGTGTATAGCGGTGAAAAACTGTTTTTT.

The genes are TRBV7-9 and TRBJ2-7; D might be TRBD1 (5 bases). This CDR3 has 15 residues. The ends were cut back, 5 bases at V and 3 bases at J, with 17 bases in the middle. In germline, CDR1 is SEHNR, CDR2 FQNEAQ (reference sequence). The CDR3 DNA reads TGTGCCAGCAGCAGAGACAGACCAAATATCTACGAGCAGTACTTC. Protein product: CASSRDRPNIYEQYF.

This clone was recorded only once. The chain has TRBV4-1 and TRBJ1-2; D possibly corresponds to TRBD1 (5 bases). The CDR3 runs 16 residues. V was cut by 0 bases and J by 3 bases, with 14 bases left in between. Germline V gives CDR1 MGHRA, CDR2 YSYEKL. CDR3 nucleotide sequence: TGCGCCAGCAGCCAAGATCCCCAGGGAAGAGACTATGGCTACACCTTC. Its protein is CASSQDPQGRDYGYTF.